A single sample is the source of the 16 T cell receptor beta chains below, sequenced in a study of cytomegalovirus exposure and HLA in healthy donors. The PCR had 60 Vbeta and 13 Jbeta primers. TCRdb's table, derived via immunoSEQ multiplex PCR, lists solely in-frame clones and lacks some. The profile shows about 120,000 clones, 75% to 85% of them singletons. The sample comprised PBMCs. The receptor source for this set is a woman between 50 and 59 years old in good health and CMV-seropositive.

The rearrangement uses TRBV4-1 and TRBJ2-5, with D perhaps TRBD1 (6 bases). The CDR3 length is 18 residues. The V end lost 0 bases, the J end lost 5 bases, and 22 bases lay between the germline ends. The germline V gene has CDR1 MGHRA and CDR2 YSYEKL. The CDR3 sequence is CASSQDRKDSWGWETQYF. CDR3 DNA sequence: TGCGCCAGCAGCCAAGATCGGAAGGACAGTTGGGGGTGGGAGACCCAGTACTTC.

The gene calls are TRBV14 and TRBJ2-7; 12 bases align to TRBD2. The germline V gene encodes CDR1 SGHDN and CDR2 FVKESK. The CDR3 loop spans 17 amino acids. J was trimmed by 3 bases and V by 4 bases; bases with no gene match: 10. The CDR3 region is CASSRGILAGGSYEQYF. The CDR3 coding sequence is TGTGCCAGCAGCCGCGGAATACTAGCGGGAGGAAGCTACGAGCAGTACTTC.

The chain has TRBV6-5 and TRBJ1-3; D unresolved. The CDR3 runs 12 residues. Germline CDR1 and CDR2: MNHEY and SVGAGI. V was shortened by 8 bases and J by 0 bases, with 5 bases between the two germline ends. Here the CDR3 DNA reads TGTGCCAGCTTCAGCTCTGGAAACACCATATATTTT. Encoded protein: CASFSSGNTIYF.

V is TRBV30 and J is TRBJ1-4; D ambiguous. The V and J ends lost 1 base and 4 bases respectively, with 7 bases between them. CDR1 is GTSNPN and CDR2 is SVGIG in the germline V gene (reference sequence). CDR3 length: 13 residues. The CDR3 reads CAWSGAGNEKLFF. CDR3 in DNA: TGTGCCTGGAGTGGGGCGGGTAATGAAAAACTGTTTTTT.

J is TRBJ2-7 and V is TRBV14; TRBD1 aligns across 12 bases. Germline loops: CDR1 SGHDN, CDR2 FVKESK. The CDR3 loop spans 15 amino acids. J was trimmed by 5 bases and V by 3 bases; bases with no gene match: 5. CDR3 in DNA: TGTGCCAGCAGCCACCTGGGACAGGGGGCCCACGAGCAGTACTTC. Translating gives CASSHLGQGAHEQYF.

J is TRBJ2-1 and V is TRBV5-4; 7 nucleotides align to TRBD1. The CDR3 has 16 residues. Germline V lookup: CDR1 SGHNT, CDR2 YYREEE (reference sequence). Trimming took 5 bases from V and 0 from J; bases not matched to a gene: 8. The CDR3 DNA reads TGTGCCAGCAGTACCAACAGGGGCAGCTCCTACAATGAGCAGTTCTTC. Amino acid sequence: CASSTNRGSSYNEQFF.

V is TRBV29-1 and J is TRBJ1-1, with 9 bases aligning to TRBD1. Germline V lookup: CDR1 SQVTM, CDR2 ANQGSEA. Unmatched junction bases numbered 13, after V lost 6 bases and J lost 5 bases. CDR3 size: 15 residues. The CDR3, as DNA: TGCAGCGTGGGCGGAAAACAGGGGGCTGGGACTGAAGCTTTCTTT. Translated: CSVGGKQGAGTEAFF. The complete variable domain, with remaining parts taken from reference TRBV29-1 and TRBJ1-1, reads SAVISQKPSRDICQRGTSLTIQCQVDSQVTMMFWYRQQPGQSLTLIATANQGSEATYESGFVIDKFPISRPNLTFSTLTVSNMSPEDSSIYLCSVGGKQGAGTEAFFGQGTRLTVV.

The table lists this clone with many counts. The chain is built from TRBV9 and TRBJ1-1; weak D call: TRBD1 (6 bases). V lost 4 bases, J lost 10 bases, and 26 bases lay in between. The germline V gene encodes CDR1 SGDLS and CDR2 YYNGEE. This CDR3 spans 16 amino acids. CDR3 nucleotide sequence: TGTGCCAGCAGCCCAGACTTGAACCGACGTGGGGGCGTAGCTTTCTTT. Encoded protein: CASSPDLNRRGGVAFF. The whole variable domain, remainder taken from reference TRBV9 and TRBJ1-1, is DSGVTQTPKHLITATGQRVTLRCSPRSGDLSVYWYQQSLDQGLQFLIQYYNGEERAKGNILERFSAQQFPDLHSELNLSSLELGDSALYFCASSPDLNRRGGVAFFGQGTRLTVV.

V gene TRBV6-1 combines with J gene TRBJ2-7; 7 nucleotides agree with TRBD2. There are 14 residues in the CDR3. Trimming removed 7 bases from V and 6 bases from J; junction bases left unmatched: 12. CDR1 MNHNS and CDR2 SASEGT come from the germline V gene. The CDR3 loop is CASKSGTDSPEQYF. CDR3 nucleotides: TGTGCCAGCAAGAGCGGGACGGACTCCCCCGAGCAGTACTTC.

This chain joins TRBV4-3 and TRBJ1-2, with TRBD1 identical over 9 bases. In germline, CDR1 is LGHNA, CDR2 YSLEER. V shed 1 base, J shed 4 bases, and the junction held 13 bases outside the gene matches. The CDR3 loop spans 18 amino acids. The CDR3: CASSQGYGDRVGSYGYTF. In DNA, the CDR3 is TGCGCCAGCAGCCAAGGGTATGGGGACAGGGTTGGTAGCTATGGCTACACCTTC.

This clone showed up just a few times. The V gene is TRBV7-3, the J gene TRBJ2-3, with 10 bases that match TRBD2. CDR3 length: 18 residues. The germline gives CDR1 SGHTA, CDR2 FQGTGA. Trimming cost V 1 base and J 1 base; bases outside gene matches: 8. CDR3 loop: CASSLMSLAGRGTDTQYF. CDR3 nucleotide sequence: TGTGCCAGCAGCTTAATGTCACTAGCGGGGCGGGGCACAGATACGCAGTATTTT.

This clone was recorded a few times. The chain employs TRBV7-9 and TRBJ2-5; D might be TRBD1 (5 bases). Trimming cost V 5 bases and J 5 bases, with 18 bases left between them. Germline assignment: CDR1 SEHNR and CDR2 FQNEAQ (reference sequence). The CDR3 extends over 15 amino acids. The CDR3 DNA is TGTGCCAGCAGCCCCCCTTTCAGGTCAGGGGAGACCCAGTACTTC. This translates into CASSPPFRSGETQYF.

For the CDR3, the DNA is TGTGCCTGGGAAGCAGGGGGCACGGAGACCCAGTACTTC. This sequence encodes CAWEAGGTETQYF. The rearrangement joins TRBV30 to TRBJ2-5, with 8 bases lining up with TRBD1. After removal of 5 bases from V and 5 bases from J, the junction contained 7 bases not matched to a gene. CDR1 GTSNPN and CDR2 SVGIG come from the germline V gene (reference sequence). The CDR3 has 13 residues. Variable domain in full (rest from reference TRBV30 and TRBJ2-5): SQTIHQWPATLVQPVGSPLSLECTVEGTSNPNLYWYRQAAGRGLQLLFYSVGIGQISSEVPQNLSASRPQDRQFILSSKKLLLSDSGFYLCAWEAGGTETQYFGPGTRLLVL.

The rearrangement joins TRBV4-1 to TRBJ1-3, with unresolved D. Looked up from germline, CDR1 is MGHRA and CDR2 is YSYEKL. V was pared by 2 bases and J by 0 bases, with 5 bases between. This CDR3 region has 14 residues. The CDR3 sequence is CASSQQVSGNTIYF. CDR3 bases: TGCGCCAGCAGCCAACAGGTCTCTGGAAACACCATATATTTT.

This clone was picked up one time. The CDR3 coding sequence is TGTGCCATCAGTGCTACCGCCTACAATGAGCAGTTCTTC. Its translation is CAISATAYNEQFF. The gene calls are TRBV10-3 and TRBJ2-1, with D hard to call. In germline, CDR1 is ENHRY, CDR2 SYGVKD. This CDR3 is built from 13 residues. The V end was cut by 4 bases, the J end by 2 bases, with 6 bases between.

This CDR3 reads CASSARRGTEAFF. CDR3 in DNA: TGTGCCAGCAGCGCAAGACGGGGGACTGAAGCTTTCTTT. This chain connects TRBV7-9 to TRBJ1-1, with D tentatively TRBD1 (5 bases). CDR1 and CDR2 (germline): SEHNR, FQNEAQ (reference sequence). The V gene lost 5 bases and the J gene lost 5 bases, with 12 bases spanning the gap. The CDR3 length is 13 residues. Using reference TRBV7-9 and TRBJ1-1 for the parts outside the CDR3, the full variable domain is DTGVSQNPRHKITKRGQNVTFRCDPISEHNRLYWYRQTLGQGPEFLTYFQNEAQLEKSRLLSDRFSAERPKGSFSTLEIQRTEQGDSAMYLCASSARRGTEAFFGQGTRLTVV.